These 21 T cell receptor beta chains share one sample of origin, sequenced in a study of regulatory T cells in long-lasting Graves disease. TCR beta libraries were built with iRepertoire HTBI primers and Arm-PCR of CDR3 regions. TCRdb processed the multiplex PCR reads anew with MiXCR; each CDR3 protein has one entry. The sample consists of around 450,000 distinct CDR3 sequences, 20% to 25% of them appearing once. The time point: persistent/refractory GD, antithyroid drugs over 5 years with positive TRAb. Following extraction of RNA from PBMCs, that RNA was used to make the TCR library. This sample comprised peripheral blood mononuclear cells (PBMCs), obtained when the disease was refractory, from a patient treated with antithyroid drugs. The origin of the receptors is a female donor with Graves disease.

This clonotype was picked up many times. The chain employs TRBV20-1 and TRBJ1-2, with D possibly matching TRBD1 (5 bases). The germline V gene encodes CDR1 DFQATT and CDR2 SNEGSKA (reference sequence). The germline V and J ends were trimmed by 6 bases and 0 bases, with 8 bases remaining between them. The CDR3 spans 12 residues. The CDR3 region is CSARQSNYGYTF. Here the CDR3 DNA reads TGCAGTGCAAGACAGTCTAACTATGGCTACACCTTC.

This clonotype was detected ten times or more. CDR3 amino acids: CASTQGQSYEQYF. The CDR3 region has the DNA TGTGCCAGCACCCAGGGACAGTCCTACGAGCAGTACTTC. The chain carries TRBV28 and TRBJ2-7; 7 bases fit TRBD1. The CDR3 is 13 residues long. CDR1 MDHEN and CDR2 SYDVKM come from the germline V gene. V trimming: 7 bases; J trimming: 1 base; junction bases outside the gene matches: 4.

For this clonotype: A read error may explain this, as a much larger clone is one base away. The CDR3 end shows no conserved phenylalanine or tryptophan, and so a read error is likely. This rearrangement joins TRBV7-8 to TRBJ1-2; D is perhaps TRBD1 (6 bases). Between the trimmed V and J ends, which lost 7 bases and 0 bases, there was a span of 15 bases. The CDR3 runs to 15 residues. Germline CDR1 is SGHVS and CDR2 is FQNEAQ. DNA for the CDR3: TGTGCCAGCACCCTGAGGACAGAAACTAACTATGGCTACACCCTC. It specifies CASTLRTETNYGYTL.

This clonotype was counted a few times. V and J are TRBV5-1 and TRBJ1-5; no clear D gene. The ends were cut back, 0 bases at V and 6 bases at J, with 13 bases in the middle. The germline gives CDR1 SGHRS, CDR2 YFSETQ. The CDR3 is 15 amino acids. The CDR3 coding sequence is TGCGCCAGCAGCTTGGGATCGGGGAATAGTCAGCCCCAGCATTTT. Amino acid sequence: CASSLGSGNSQPQHF.

With regard to this clonotype: Possible read error: a much larger clone is one base away. V usage is TRBV6-1 and J usage is TRBJ2-5, with TRBD1 identical over 10 bases. The CDR3 sequence is 15 residues long. With 11 bases clipped from V and 1 base from J, the junction kept 10 bases outside the gene matches. The V gene's germline CDR1 is MNHNS and CDR2 SASEGT. The CDR3, as DNA: TGTGCCGGCGGCCGGACAGGGGGGAGCCAAGAGACCCAGTACTTC. This gives the protein CAGGRTGGSQETQYF.

This rearrangement joins TRBV20-1 to TRBJ1-6; D might be TRBD1 (6 bases). Deletions cut 3 bases from V and 1 base from J, with 13 bases between. Per germline, CDR1 DFQATT and CDR2 SNEGSKA (reference sequence). The CDR3 runs to 16 residues. The CDR3 loop reads CSARPGTRSYNSPLHF. Here the CDR3 DNA reads TGCAGTGCTAGGCCCGGGACAAGGTCCTATAATTCACCCCTCCACTTT.

In the case of this clonotype: A read error is possible here, since a much larger clone lies one base away. This chain uses TRBV2 with TRBJ1-1; D is ambiguous. Germline CDR1 is SNHLY and CDR2 is FYNNEI. This CDR3 is built from 14 residues. CDR3 nucleotides: TGTGCCGGCAGTGAAAGAACAGCAATTCCTGAAGCTTTCTTT. Translation: CAGSERTAIPEAFF.

The chain has TRBV6-1 and TRBJ2-1; 9 bases align to TRBD2. This CDR3 is built from 15 residues. CDR1 MNHNS and CDR2 SASEGT come from the germline V gene. The ends lost 6 bases at V and 8 bases at J; junction bases unmatched: 11. The CDR3 reads CASSDASSGEDEQFF. CDR3 DNA: TGTGCCAGCAGCGACGCCTCTAGCGGGGAGGATGAGCAGTTCTTC.

This clonotype has just a few counts. V and J are TRBV20-1 and TRBJ2-5; 11 nucleotides agree with TRBD2. V was clipped by 5 bases and J by 4 bases; unmatched bases: 9. Germline CDR1 DFQATT, CDR2 SNEGSKA (reference sequence). The CDR3 has 15 amino acids. The DNA of the CDR3 is TGCAGTGCTTCAGATAGCGGGAGGGCCGGAGAGACCCAGTACTTC. It yields the protein CSASDSGRAGETQYF.

V is TRBV6-5 and J is TRBJ2-2, with D unresolved. V lost 2 bases and J lost 0, with 7 bases in between. The germline V gene has CDR1 MNHEY and CDR2 SVGAGI. The CDR3 contains 15 residues. As DNA, the CDR3 is TGTGCCAGCAGTTACCGCGGAACGAACACCGGGGAGCTGTTTTTT. This encodes CASSYRGTNTGELFF.

J is TRBJ1-2 and V is TRBV4-1; D gene ambiguous. The length of the CDR3 is 11 residues. Trimming shortened V by 4 bases and J by 8 bases, and 8 bases separated the two germline ends. Germline V gene sequence: CDR1 MGHRA, CDR2 YSYEKL. Written as DNA, the CDR3 is TGCGCCAGCAGCCCCGGGCGAGGCTACACCTTC. It codes for CASSPGRGYTF.

This clonotype was seen only a few times. This rearrangement joins TRBV7-9 to TRBJ2-7; 7 nucleotides line up with TRBD1. The V gene's germline CDR1 is SEHNR and CDR2 FQNEAQ (reference sequence). The CDR3 runs 14 residues. The trim removed 11 bases at V and 2 bases at J, leaving 12 bases unmatched. CDR3 DNA: TGTGCCTCAAGGTCCGGGACAGTAACCTACGAGCAGTACTTC. The encoded protein is CASRSGTVTYEQYF.

J is TRBJ2-7 and V is TRBV6-2 or TRBV6-3, with 14 nucleotides matching TRBD2. The CDR3 length is 14 residues. V shed 4 bases, J shed 10 bases, and the junction held 6 bases outside the gene matches. In germline, CDR1 is MNHEY, CDR2 SVGEGT. The CDR3 loop is CASSFGTSGSFQYF. The CDR3 nucleotides are TGTGCCAGCAGTTTCGGGACTAGCGGGAGTTTTCAGTACTTC.

Details on this clonotype: A read error may explain this, as a much larger clone is one base away. V usage is TRBV10-3 and J usage is TRBJ2-4; D perhaps matches TRBD1 (6 bases). The CDR3 loop spans 18 amino acids. Germline V gene sequence: CDR1 ENHRY, CDR2 SYGVKD. Trimming took 4 bases from V and 0 from J, leaving 19 bases between them. CDR3 nucleotides: TGTGCCATCAGTGCCCTCTGGGCAGGGGATGCAGCCAAAAACATTCAGTACTTC. It is translated as CAISALWAGDAAKNIQYF.

Regarding this clonotype: Possible read error: a much larger clone is one base away. V is TRBV28 and J is TRBJ1-6; D possibly corresponds to TRBD1 (5 bases). CDR3 size: 13 residues. CDR1 and CDR2 (germline): MDHEN, SYDVKM. Trimming shortened V by 8 bases and J by 8 bases, and 13 bases separated the two germline ends. CDR3 amino acids: CASQAGSHSPLHF. CDR3 DNA sequence: TGTGCCAGCCAAGCAGGGTCCCATTCACCCCTCCACTTT.

This clonotype turned up a few times. The chain carries TRBV14 and TRBJ2-7; TRBD1 or TRBD2 may be the D gene (5 bases each). Per germline, CDR1 SGHDN and CDR2 FVKESK. V was clipped by 2 bases and J by 6 bases, with 14 bases between them. The CDR3 contains 14 residues. The CDR3 coding sequence is TGTGCCAGCAGCCAAACCTGGCCGAGGGGCGAGCAGTACTTC. Translating it yields CASSQTWPRGEQYF.

The sample holds a few counts of this clonotype. The V call is TRBV7-3, the J call TRBJ2-2, with D tentatively TRBD1 (7 bases). The CDR3 is 16 amino acids. The V and J ends lost 1 base and 5 bases respectively, with 14 bases between them. Looked up from germline, CDR1 is SGHTA and CDR2 is FQGTGA. CDR3 sequence (DNA): TGTGCCAGCAGCTTAATGAGCAGGGGGGCTACCGGGGAGCTGTTTTTT. Its protein product is CASSLMSRGATGELFF.

This clonotype appeared many times. This chain uses TRBV29-1 with TRBJ1-5, with D perhaps TRBD1 (5 bases). Germline CDR1 is SQVTM and CDR2 is ANQGSEA. V was trimmed by 5 bases and J by 3 bases, leaving 11 bases between them. The CDR3 contains 13 residues. The CDR3 reads CSVIDSVNQPQHF. The CDR3, as DNA: TGCAGCGTTATTGACAGCGTCAATCAGCCCCAGCATTTT. The full variable domain, completed using reference TRBV29-1 and TRBJ1-5, is SAVISQKPSRDICQRGTSLTIQCQVDSQVTMMFWYRQQPGQSLTLIATANQGSEATYESGFVIDKFPISRPNLTFSTLTVSNMSPEDSSIYLCSVIDSVNQPQHFGDGTRLSIL.

The chain employs TRBV6-2 or TRBV6-3 and TRBJ2-7; D not resolved. This CDR3 has 17 amino acids. V dropped 0 bases and J dropped 4 bases, with 19 bases sitting between them. In germline, CDR1 is MNHEY, CDR2 SVGEGT. CDR3 bases: TGTGCCAGCAGTTACTCGCTCGTTAGAAGAAGTGATTACGAGCAGTACTTC. Amino acid sequence: CASSYSLVRRSDYEQYF.

This clonotype was counted only a few times. The chain combines TRBV11-1 with TRBJ2-2; a weak D match, TRBD1 (5 bases). Trimming took 5 bases from V and 6 from J, leaving 13 bases between them. The CDR3 length is 14 residues. Germline CDR1 is SGHAT and CDR2 is FQDESV (reference sequence). This CDR3 reads CASSPDTRSGELFF. The CDR3 DNA reads TGTGCCAGCAGCCCGGACACCCGGTCCGGGGAGCTGTTTTTT.

This clonotype was picked up many times. The J gene is TRBJ2-7, the V gene TRBV6-1; possibly TRBD1 or TRBD2 for D (5 bases each). With 11 bases removed from V and 0 bases from J, the gap between germline ends came to 17 bases. This CDR3 is built from 14 residues. CDR1 is MNHNS and CDR2 is SASEGT in the germline V gene. Here the CDR3 DNA reads TGTGCCTCGTCCTGGGACGGCGGCTCCTACGAGCAGTACTTC. This translates into CASSWDGGSYEQYF.